This passage covers 22 T cell receptor beta chains from one sample sequenced in a study of T cell repertoires in cytomegalovirus infection. No antigens are known for them. Via MiXCR, TCRdb re-called the reads, giving one row per CDR3 protein. Of about 890,000 distinct CDR3 sequences in the sample, roughly a third were seen once. Sequencing was performed on cultured CD8+ T cells from PBMCs, taken from culture after CMV antigen stimulation. The receptor source for this set is a human donor in good health (CMV status not recorded). Some clones in this sample may be carry-over from other donors' samples.

The V and J genes are TRBV12-3 or TRBV12-4 and TRBJ1-1, with D unclear. The CDR3 contains 11 residues. The V gene lost 11 bases and the J gene lost 3 bases, with 10 bases spanning the gap. CDR3 DNA sequence: TGTGCCGTTGATAAGGACACTGAAGCTTTCTTT. It is translated as CAVDKDTEAFF.

This clonotype was counted a few times. The gene calls are TRBV27 and TRBJ1-6, with 8 bases lining up with TRBD1. This CDR3 is 17 amino acids long. Germline V gene data show CDR1 as MNHEY and CDR2 as SMNVEV (reference sequence). J lost 3 bases, V lost 0 bases, and 4 bases had no gene match. DNA for the CDR3: TGTGCCAGCAGTTTATCGTGGACAGGGCTCTATAATTCACCCCTCCACTTT. It translates to CASSLSWTGLYNSPLHF.

The V gene is TRBV10-2, the J gene TRBJ1-2, with D possibly matching TRBD1 (5 bases). V gave up 0 bases and J gave up 4 bases, with 9 bases separating them. CDR3 length: 14 amino acids. Germline assignment: CDR1 WSHSY and CDR2 SAAADI. In DNA form, the CDR3 reads TGCGCCAGCAGTGAGTCAGGGACGGCCTATGGCTACACCTTC. This encodes CASSESGTAYGYTF.

J is TRBJ1-1 and V is TRBV4-1, with TRBD1 as a possible D gene (5 bases). This CDR3 is built from 15 residues. V was pared by 5 bases and J by 11 bases, with 24 bases between. Germline V gene data show CDR1 as MGHRA and CDR2 as YSYEKL. CDR3 bases: TGCGCCAGCAGCTACCGGGACTCACAACCCTACCGGGCTTTCTTT. Its protein is CASSYRDSQPYRAFF.

This clonotype was recorded a few times. The V and J genes are TRBV19 and TRBJ2-2; tentative D call: TRBD1 (5 bases). V gave up 8 bases and J gave up 0 bases, with 16 bases separating them. The CDR3 contains 16 residues. The germline gives CDR1 LNHDA, CDR2 SQIVND (reference sequence). CDR3 protein: CASLETEPSNTGELFF. Written as DNA, the CDR3 is TGTGCCAGTCTTGAGACAGAACCTTCGAACACCGGGGAGCTGTTTTTT.

This clonotype was found many times. The chain recombines TRBV7-8 with TRBJ2-7; TRBD2 is a possible D gene (5 bases). Trimming took off 1 base at V and 3 bases at J, with 10 bases between the two ends. Germline loops: CDR1 SGHVS, CDR2 FQNEAQ. The CDR3 length is 14 residues. The CDR3 is CASSLVAGGYEQYV. DNA for the CDR3: TGTGCCAGCAGCTTAGTGGCGGGTGGCTACGAGCAGTACGTC.

This chain links TRBV2 with TRBJ1-1, with D possibly matching TRBD1 (5 bases). V was pared by 3 bases and J by 0 bases, with 11 bases between. Germline V gene sequence: CDR1 SNHLY, CDR2 FYNNEI. CDR3 length equals 15 residues. The CDR3 DNA follows: TGTGCCAGCAGTGAGGAGTGGGGGTTGAACACTGAAGCTTTCTTT. This gives the protein CASSEEWGLNTEAFF.

The rearrangement links TRBV7-6 to TRBJ1-2; 7 nucleotides agree with TRBD1. The CDR3 is 16 amino acids. Losses at the gene ends were 3 bases for V and 2 bases for J; bases not matched to a gene: 9. The V gene's germline CDR1 is SGHVS and CDR2 FNYEAQ. The CDR3 protein is CASSFWRGQLNYGYTF. The CDR3 coding sequence is TGTGCCAGCAGCTTCTGGAGGGGGCAGCTAAACTATGGCTACACCTTC. Based on the CDR3 plus reference TRBV7-6 and TRBJ1-2, the full variable domain is GAGVSQSPRYKVTKRGQDVALRCDPISGHVSLYWYRQALGQGPEFLTYFNYEAQQDKSGLPNDRFSAERPEGSISTLTIQRTEQRDSAMYRCASSFWRGQLNYGYTFGSGTRLTVV.

This clonotype was detected ten times or more. The chain links TRBV7-2 to TRBJ2-1; maybe TRBD2 (6 bases). The length of the CDR3 is 15 residues. Germline V gene sequence: CDR1 SGHTA, CDR2 FQGNSA. Trimming cost V 5 bases and J 2 bases, with 13 bases left between them. In nucleotides, the CDR3 is TGTGCCAGCAGCCGACTAGGGGAACCCTACAATGAGCAGTTCTTC. Translation gives CASSRLGEPYNEQFF. The variable domain in full, with the rest retrieved from reference TRBV7-2 and TRBJ2-1, is GAGVSQSPSNKVTEKGKDVELRCDPISGHTALYWYRQSLGQGLEFLIYFQGNSAPDKSGLPSDRFSAERTGGSVSTLTIQRTQQEDSAVYLCASSRLGEPYNEQFFGPGTRLTVL.

This clonotype was seen only a few times. V gene TRBV10-3 combines with J gene TRBJ2-5; D is undetermined. This CDR3 has 14 residues. Between the trimmed V and J ends, which lost 6 bases and 0 bases, there was a span of 11 bases. Looked up from germline, CDR1 is ENHRY and CDR2 is SYGVKD. The CDR3 coding sequence is TGTGCCATCAGGCCCAACAAGTACCAAGAGACCCAGTACTTC. Translating it yields CAIRPNKYQETQYF.

A few counts support this clonotype. The chain employs TRBV2 and TRBJ2-1; D is perhaps TRBD2 (6 bases). Germline V CDR1 and CDR2: SNHLY, FYNNEI. V dropped 10 bases and J dropped 15 bases, with 19 bases sitting between them. This CDR3 has 11 residues. Here the CDR3 DNA reads TGTGCCATCCAAATCGGGACTGGGACGTTCTTC. Its protein is CAIQIGTGTFF.

The gene calls are TRBV2 and TRBJ2-7; no clear D gene. In germline, CDR1 is SNHLY, CDR2 FYNNEI. V lost 10 bases and J lost 5, with 15 bases in between. CDR3 length: 12 amino acids. CDR3 coding DNA: TGTGCCACACGTCCCCACAGAAACGAGCAGTACTTC. Translation: CATRPHRNEQYF.

This clonotype came up once. The J gene is TRBJ1-2, the V gene TRBV5-8; D perhaps matches TRBD1 (6 bases). CDR3 length: 12 amino acids. Trimming shortened V by 3 bases and J by 4 bases, and 7 bases separated the two germline ends. CDR1 and CDR2 from the germline V gene are SGHTS and YDEGEE. The CDR3 protein is CASSWDTYGYTF. CDR3 nucleotide sequence: TGTGCCAGCAGCTGGGACACCTATGGCTACACCTTC. Filled out from reference TRBV5-8 and TRBJ1-2, the complete variable domain reads EAGVTQSPTHLIKTRGQQATLRCSPISGHTSVYWYQQALGLGLQFLLWYDEGEERNRGNFPPRFSGRQFPNYSSELNVNALELEDSALYLCASSWDTYGYTFGSGTRLTVV.

This clonotype appeared a few times. J is TRBJ1-6 and V is TRBV2; 11 positions match TRBD1. The germline gives CDR1 SNHLY, CDR2 FYNNEI. V was pared by 3 bases and J by 9 bases, with 7 bases of the junction left unmatched. This CDR3 is built from 16 residues. As DNA, the CDR3 is TGTGCCAGCAGTGATGATAGGGACAGGGGGAGTTCACCCCTCCACTTT. It translates to CASSDDRDRGSSPLHF.

In the case of this clonotype: Sequence at one end of the junction differs from germline and may be a read error. The chain carries TRBV10-2 and TRBJ2-1; D unclear. Germline V gene sequence: CDR1 WSHSY, CDR2 SAAADI. This CDR3 region has 12 residues. Here the CDR3 reads CASNEAGAEQFF. Here the CDR3 DNA reads TGCGCCAGCAATGAGGCAGGCGCTGAGCAGTTCTTC.

The chain carries TRBV19 and TRBJ1-2; D is undetermined. V dropped 10 bases and J dropped 5 bases, with 11 bases sitting between them. The CDR3 has 11 residues. CDR1 and CDR2 (germline): LNHDA, SQIVND (reference sequence). The CDR3 sequence is CATTDGYGYTF. CDR3 bases: TGTGCCACAACGGACGGTTATGGCTACACCTTC.

J is TRBJ1-5 and V is TRBV6-2 or TRBV6-3, with D perhaps matching TRBD1 (5 bases). Germline loops: CDR1 MNHEY, CDR2 SVGEGT. The CDR3 spans 16 residues. The V and J ends lost 0 bases and 2 bases respectively, with 11 bases between them. CDR3 sequence reads: CASSYSSRDGNQPQHF. The CDR3 coding sequence is TGTGCCAGCAGTTACTCGAGTAGGGACGGCAATCAGCCCCAGCATTTT.

This clonotype came up a few times. The V call is TRBV7-6, the J call TRBJ2-1; a possible D gene is TRBD2 (5 bases). The CDR3 contains 14 residues. Trimming took off 5 bases at V and 5 bases at J, with 13 bases between the two ends. In germline, CDR1 is SGHVS, CDR2 FNYEAQ. The DNA of the CDR3 is TGTGCCAGCAGCCTCTTAGCGCTCCACAATGAGCAGTTCTTC. Amino acids: CASSLLALHNEQFF.

This clonotype has a count of ten or more. This sequence joins TRBV7-8 and TRBJ1-1, with D uncertain. CDR1 and CDR2 (germline): SGHVS, FQNEAQ. This CDR3 has 12 amino acids. The DNA for the CDR3 is TGTGCTTGTCAGTCTGGGAGGACTGAAGCTTTCTTT. Its protein product is CACQSGRTEAFF.

This rearrangement joins TRBV18 to TRBJ2-3, with D unclear. The germline V gene has CDR1 KGHSH and CDR2 LQKENI. The V end was cut by 6 bases, the J end by 4 bases, with 14 bases between. CDR3 length equals 14 residues. CDR3 amino acids: CASSTRVDPDTQYF. CDR3 DNA: TGTGCCAGCTCCACTCGAGTCGACCCAGATACGCAGTATTTT. Full variable domain (rest looked up from reference TRBV18 and TRBJ2-3): NAGVMQNPRHLVRRRGQEARLRCSPMKGHSHVYWYRQLPEEGLKFMVYLQKENIIDESGMPKERFSAEFPKEGPSILRIQQVVRGDSAAYFCASSTRVDPDTQYFGPGTRLTVL.

This clonotype has only a few counts. CDR3 residues: CASTGLAGMDGTDTQYF. The CDR3 region has the DNA TGTGCCAGTACGGGACTAGCGGGGATGGATGGCACAGATACGCAGTATTTT. This chain uses TRBV19 with TRBJ2-3, with 13 bases aligning to TRBD2. The CDR3 totals 17 residues. The germline V gene encodes CDR1 LNHDA and CDR2 SQIVND (reference sequence). The trim removed 7 bases at V and 1 base at J, leaving 8 bases unmatched.

This chain joins TRBV9 and TRBJ1-1; unclear D gene. The germline V gene encodes CDR1 SGDLS and CDR2 YYNGEE. Deletions cut 0 bases from V and 0 bases from J, with 6 bases between. This CDR3 contains 14 residues. CDR3 coding DNA: TGTGCCAGCAGCGTAGTGGAGATGAACACTGAAGCTTTCTTT. Translation: CASSVVEMNTEAFF.